This T cell receptor beta chain appears in the sequencing data of a study of post-analysis software for immune sequencing data. Study background: The disease courses covered relapsing-remitting, secondary progressive and progressive-relapsing multiple sclerosis.

Built from TCR beta cDNA, the libraries had unique molecular identifiers in them. TCRdb called the PCR reads again in MiXCR, with one record for every CDR3 protein. The sample carries around 710,000 distinct CDR3 sequences, 40% to 55% recorded once. Findings and caveats of the study: The F measure placed samples prepared in the same batch into strongly shared clusters. Included in a set of 5 or 6 TRBV segments more frequent in patients than controls were TRBV5-6, TRBV5-1 and TRBV20-1. Those with multiple sclerosis, the patient group, showed significantly lower normalized Chao1 diversity than controls.

This clonotype was observed a few times. As yet, its antigen is unknown. Looked up from germline, CDR1 is MNHNS and CDR2 is SASEGT. This CDR3 region has 14 residues. Trimming took 0 bases from V and 2 from J, leaving 8 bases between them. The sequence was obtained from a girl aged 10 to 17 with multiple sclerosis. This chain joins TRBV6-1 and TRBJ2-7; D remains ambiguous. The sequenced sample consisted of blood. The CDR3 protein is CASSEADVTYEQYF. The CDR3 DNA is TGTGCCAGCAGTGAAGCGGACGTCACCTACGAGCAGTACTTC.